This entry is about one T cell receptor (beta chain). Amplified TCR beta CDR3 regions derived from RNA transcripts. HTBI primers were the set used in a first-round RT-PCR of the TCR CDR3. One entry per CDR3 protein, called by TCRdb with MiXCR from the multiplex PCR reads. Of 250,000 or so distinct CDR3 sequences detected, about 15% appear once; the ten largest clones hold about an eighth. These data come from a study of T cells in Graves' hyperthyroidism and ophthalmopathy. J lost 6 bases, V lost 5 bases, and 10 bases had no gene match. CDR1 is DFQATT, CDR2 SNEGSKA, per germline (reference sequence). CDR3 length: 15 amino acids. Diagnosing involved the use of clinical symptoms, serum thyroxine and TRAb, thyroid ultrasound and orbital computed tomography.

Source material: blood. The sequence was obtained from a woman between 40 and 55 years old with Graves' hyperthyroidism that later progressed to Graves' ophthalmopathy. V gene TRBV20-1 combines with J gene TRBJ2-3; TRBD2 aligns across 11 bases. As DNA, the CDR3 is TGCAGTGCTGAAGGTCTGTGGACTAGCGGGGATACGCAGTATTTT. Protein: CSAEGLWTSGDTQYF.